These 32 T cell receptor beta chains were all obtained from the same sample, sequenced in a study of early T cells in non-severe SARS-CoV-2 infection. TCRdb reanalysed the 5' RACE reads using MiXCR and keeps one entry per CDR3 protein. The data contain 55,000 to 70,000 distinct CDR3 sequences, roughly 4.9% of them seen just once; the ten biggest clones take up approximately 3.6%. Here the sequenced sample was whole blood, taken at baseline. These receptors were obtained from an adult who was a healthcare worker with PCR-confirmed SARS-CoV-2 infection or an uninfected control (not recorded which). The donor label of this sample is uncertain.

The V call is TRBV2, the J call TRBJ1-4; 9 bases agree with TRBD1. The CDR3 consists of 15 residues. Germline trimming cut 5 bases from V and 5 bases from J; bases unmatched to any gene: 6. The germline V gene has CDR1 SNHLY and CDR2 FYNNEI. The CDR3 here is CASSPNRGHNEKLFF. In DNA form, the CDR3 reads TGTGCCAGCAGTCCGAACAGGGGGCACAATGAAAAACTGTTTTTT.

This clonotype was seen a handful of times. The chain couples TRBV7-9 to TRBJ2-7; 11 bases map to TRBD1. CDR3 size: 14 residues. V was clipped by 9 bases and J by 2 bases; unmatched bases: 6. Germline V gives CDR1 SEHNR, CDR2 FQNEAQ (reference sequence). CDR3 region: CASGSGQGAYEQYF. The CDR3 region has the DNA TGTGCCAGTGGGTCGGGACAGGGGGCCTACGAGCAGTACTTC.

This chain uses TRBV4-2 with TRBJ1-5; 7 positions agree with TRBD1. Per the germline V gene, CDR1 is LGHNA and CDR2 is YNFKEQ. The CDR3 is made up of 15 amino acids. V lost 3 bases and J lost 2; bases outside the gene matches: 4. The CDR3: CASSQPGGGNQPQHF. The CDR3, as DNA: TGTGCCAGCAGCCAGCCAGGGGGAGGCAATCAGCCCCAGCATTTT.

The chain uses TRBV7-6 and TRBJ1-1; 7 nucleotides align to TRBD1. The CDR3 is made up of 13 amino acids. The junction had 7 bases not matched to a gene; V was cut back by 4 bases and J by 8 bases. From germline, CDR1 is SGHVS and CDR2 FNYEAQ. The CDR3 nucleotides are TGTGCCAGCAGCTACGACAGGGAGAGAGAAGCTTTCTTT. Its protein product is CASSYDREREAFF.

CDR3 amino acids: CASSFDYTGELFF. CDR3 nucleotide sequence: TGCGCCAGCAGCTTCGACTACACCGGGGAGCTGTTTTTT. The chain links TRBV5-1 to TRBJ2-2, with D unresolved. From germline, CDR1 is SGHRS and CDR2 YFSETQ. The length of the CDR3 is 13 residues. The germline V and J ends were trimmed by 2 bases and 3 bases, with 5 bases remaining between them.

This clonotype showed up many times. CDR3 loop: CASSYSIRGGGDTGELFF. The CDR3, as DNA: TGTGCCAGCAGTTACTCGATACGCGGGGGTGGTGACACCGGGGAGCTGTTTTTT. The chain employs TRBV6-2 or TRBV6-3 and TRBJ2-2, with 7 bases matching TRBD2. The CDR3 length is 18 residues. The germline V gene has CDR1 MNHEY and CDR2 SVGEGT. V was clipped by 0 bases and J by 3 bases; unmatched bases: 10.

The table lists this clonotype with a few counts. The chain links TRBV6-6 to TRBJ2-7, with 8 bases lining up with TRBD1. Germline trimming cut 5 bases from V and 4 bases from J; bases unmatched to any gene: 10. The germline V gene has CDR1 MNHNY and CDR2 SVGAGI (reference sequence). This CDR3 is built from 15 residues. For the CDR3, the DNA is TGTGCCAGCAGTGCGGACAGGGCGAGCTCTTACGAGCAGTACTTC. It is translated as CASSADRASSYEQYF.

This clonotype was seen more than once but under ten times. The CDR3 DNA follows: TGTGCCAGCAGCTTAGTGGGGGTGAATTCTGGAAACACCATATATTTT. As protein: CASSLVGVNSGNTIYF. This chain links TRBV7-2 with TRBJ1-3; possibly TRBD1 for D (5 bases). The CDR3 runs to 16 residues. Looked up from germline, CDR1 is SGHTA and CDR2 is FQGNSA. Trimming removed 1 base at V and 1 base at J, with 11 bases between.

This clonotype came up many times. This rearrangement joins TRBV10-1 to TRBJ2-7, with 8 positions matching TRBD1. Per the germline V gene, CDR1 is WNHNN and CDR2 is SYGVQD (reference sequence). With V trimmed by 4 bases and J by 2 bases, 7 bases remained unmatched. This CDR3 has 15 residues. CDR3 residues: CASSAGTGFPYEQYF. DNA of the CDR3: TGCGCCAGCAGTGCCGGGACAGGTTTTCCCTACGAGCAGTACTTC.

The table lists this clonotype with many counts. The rearrangement uses TRBV28 and TRBJ2-7; D gene unclear. With 1 base removed from V and 3 bases from J, the gap between germline ends came to 10 bases. The CDR3 totals 14 residues. Germline CDR1 reads MDHEN; CDR2 reads SYDVKM. The CDR3 is CASSLLARVYEQYF. In nucleotides, the CDR3 is TGTGCCAGCAGTTTATTGGCCAGAGTCTACGAGCAGTACTTC. The whole variable domain, filled in from reference TRBV28 and TRBJ2-7, reads DVKVTQSSRYLVKRTGEKVFLECVQDMDHENMFWYRQDPGLGLRLIYFSYDVKMKEKGDIPEGYSVSREKKERFSLILESASTNQTSMYLCASSLLARVYEQYFGPGTRLTVT.

This clonotype was found many times. The gene calls are TRBV27 and TRBJ1-1; TRBD1 matches 8 bases. The ends lost 3 bases at V and 0 bases at J; junction bases unmatched: 9. CDR3 length equals 17 residues. Germline V lookup: CDR1 MNHEY, CDR2 SMNVEV (reference sequence). CDR3 sequence (DNA): TGTGCCAGCAGTTTGCGGGCCACAGGGGGAATGAACACTGAAGCTTTCTTT. Its protein is CASSLRATGGMNTEAFF.

The V and J genes are TRBV6-5 and TRBJ1-6; 7 bases are shared with TRBD1. This CDR3 has 14 residues. Per the germline V gene, CDR1 is MNHEY and CDR2 is SVGAGI. V gave up 6 bases and J gave up 8 bases; unmatched junction bases: 7. The CDR3 region has the DNA TGTGCCAGCAGCTACAGGGGAGTGGATTCACCCCTCCACTTT. Protein: CASSYRGVDSPLHF.

This clonotype was seen many times. This sequence joins TRBV29-1 and TRBJ1-4, with D hard to call. The V and J ends lost 7 bases and 1 base respectively, with 10 bases between them. Germline lookup yields CDR1 SQVTM and CDR2 ANQGSEA. CDR3 size: 13 residues. CDR3 coding DNA: TGCAGCGCCCTGGGGAGAACTAATGAAAAACTGTTTTTT. It codes for CSALGRTNEKLFF.

This clonotype was recorded at least ten times. CDR3 region: CASSLQEDYGYTF. CDR3 nucleotide sequence: TGTGCCAGCAGCCTCCAAGAGGATTATGGCTACACCTTC. V and J are TRBV5-6 and TRBJ1-2, with D unresolved. Per the germline V gene, CDR1 is SGHDT and CDR2 is YYEEEE. The CDR3 spans 13 residues. The V end lost 4 bases, the J end lost 5 bases, and 12 bases lay between the germline ends. Complete variable domain (other parts from reference TRBV5-6 and TRBJ1-2): DAGVTQSPTHLIKTRGQQVTLRCSPKSGHDTVSWYQQALGQGPQFIFQYYEEEERQRGNFPDRFSGHQFPNYSSELNVNALLLGDSALYLCASSLQEDYGYTFGSGTRLTVV.

This clonotype was counted many times. The chain is built from TRBV20-1 and TRBJ2-2; D is unclear. CDR3 length equals 13 residues. The V gene's germline CDR1 is DFQATT and CDR2 SNEGSKA (reference sequence). V was shortened by 3 bases and J by 1 base, with 6 bases between the two germline ends. The CDR3 spells CSASGGNTGELFF. The CDR3 coding sequence is TGCAGTGCTAGCGGCGGGAACACCGGGGAGCTGTTTTTT.

V usage is TRBV10-1 and J usage is TRBJ2-5; D tentatively fits TRBD1 or TRBD2 (5 bases each). Germline lookup yields CDR1 WNHNN and CDR2 SYGVQD (reference sequence). The CDR3 contains 12 residues. V shed 7 bases and J shed 2 bases, with 8 bases lying between them. Written as DNA, the CDR3 is TGCGCCAGCATGGGGGATCAAGAGACCCAGTACTTC. Residues: CASMGDQETQYF.

This clonotype was recorded many times. V and J are TRBV6-6 and TRBJ1-6; maybe TRBD1 (5 bases). This CDR3 has 16 residues. Germline lookup yields CDR1 MNHNY and CDR2 SVGAGI (reference sequence). V lost 0 bases, J lost 5 bases, and 11 bases lay in between. CDR3 sequence (DNA): TGTGCCAGCAGTTACTCCGGGGGGGACCATAATTCACCCCTCCACTTT. It codes for CASSYSGGDHNSPLHF.

This clonotype was seen repeatedly, ten times or more. The V gene is TRBV7-2, the J gene TRBJ2-3; TRBD2 agrees at 10 bases. The CDR3 spans 16 residues. Trimming took 4 bases from V and 5 from J; bases not matched to a gene: 9. Germline assignment: CDR1 SGHTA and CDR2 FQGNSA. In DNA, the CDR3 is TGTGCCAGCAGCTCGGCACTAGCGGGGAGACGAGATACGCAGTATTTT. Protein: CASSSALAGRRDTQYF. Combining the CDR3 with reference TRBV7-2 and TRBJ2-3 gives the whole variable domain GAGVSQSPSNKVTEKGKDVELRCDPISGHTALYWYRQSLGQGLEFLIYFQGNSAPDKSGLPSDRFSAERTGGSVSTLTIQRTQQEDSAVYLCASSSALAGRRDTQYFGPGTRLTVL.

The J gene is TRBJ2-1, the V gene TRBV24-1; 7 bases match TRBD1. Trimming cost V 2 bases and J 4 bases; bases outside gene matches: 13. Germline V gene sequence: CDR1 KGHDR, CDR2 SFDVKD. The CDR3 spans 18 residues. The CDR3: CATSDSQWRTGAYNEQFF. The DNA for the CDR3 is TGTGCCACCAGTGATTCCCAATGGCGGACAGGCGCTTACAATGAGCAGTTCTTC.

In this sample, this clonotype turned up a few times. The chain uses TRBV7-8 and TRBJ1-1; D unresolved. Germline V CDR1 and CDR2: SGHVS, FQNEAQ. Trimming took 6 bases from V and 4 from J, leaving 18 bases between them. The CDR3 is 15 residues long. CDR3 in amino acids: CASSPVLVGSTEAFF. DNA for the CDR3: TGTGCCAGCAGTCCGGTGCTTGTGGGTTCCACTGAAGCTTTCTTT.

Notes on this clonotype: This clone may be a read error of a much larger clone one base away. This chain uses TRBV7-7 with TRBJ2-7, with 8 positions matching TRBD1. Germline-derived CDR1 and CDR2 are SSHAT and FNYEAQ (reference sequence). This CDR3 is built from 15 residues. The CDR3 sequence is CARSPRQGHTYEQYF. The CDR3 nucleotides are TGTGCTAGAAGCCCCAGACAGGGGCATACCTACGAGCAGTACTTC.

This clonotype came up a few times. This chain joins TRBV18 and TRBJ2-3, with 7 bases identical to TRBD1. The CDR3 spans 15 residues. With 6 bases clipped from V and 0 bases from J, the junction kept 6 bases outside the gene matches. The germline V gene has CDR1 KGHSH and CDR2 LQKENI. The CDR3 DNA is TGTGCCAGCTCCCTGACAGGGATCAGCACAGATACGCAGTATTTT. Its translation: CASSLTGISTDTQYF.

This clonotype has a count of ten or more. The genes are TRBV25-1 and TRBJ2-7; the match to TRBD1 covers 9 bases. The J segment lost 3 bases and the V segment lost 5 bases, leaving 2 bases of the junction unmatched. The germline V gene has CDR1 MGHDK and CDR2 SYGVNS. The CDR3 is 13 residues long. This CDR3 is CASSRDRVYEQYF. For the CDR3, the DNA is TGTGCCAGCAGTAGGGACAGGGTCTACGAGCAGTACTTC.

This chain links TRBV11-3 with TRBJ2-7; perhaps TRBD2 as D (6 bases). CDR1 is SGHNT, CDR2 YENEEA, per germline. The V end lost 5 bases, the J end lost 3 bases, and 17 bases lay between the germline ends. This CDR3 spans 15 amino acids. The CDR3 DNA is TGTGCCAGCAGCCCCGGCGGAGGGTCGAACTACGAGCAGTACTTC. This codes for CASSPGGGSNYEQYF.

The J gene is TRBJ1-1, the V gene TRBV28; D uncertain. V was pared by 2 bases and J by 7 bases, with 11 bases between. Germline assignment: CDR1 MDHEN and CDR2 SYDVKM. The CDR3 length is 13 residues. This CDR3 reads CASSLTRNYEAFF. For the CDR3, the DNA is TGTGCCAGCAGTTTAACCAGGAACTATGAAGCTTTCTTT.

This clonotype occurred many times. The rearrangement links TRBV7-2 to TRBJ2-5; D gene uncertain. Per the germline V gene, CDR1 is SGHTA and CDR2 is FQGNSA. The germline V and J ends were trimmed by 3 bases and 7 bases, with 15 bases remaining between them. The CDR3 runs to 14 residues. The CDR3 sequence is CASSLDPLKRTQYF. DNA for the CDR3: TGTGCCAGCAGCTTGGACCCTCTGAAGAGGACCCAGTACTTC.

This clonotype showed up many times. J is TRBJ2-2 and V is TRBV2; no definite D call. This CDR3 spans 13 amino acids. Trimming pared 7 bases from V and 6 bases from J, leaving 12 bases between. Looked up from germline, CDR1 is SNHLY and CDR2 is FYNNEI. The CDR3 loop reads CASTRRRAGELFF. CDR3 sequence (DNA): TGTGCCAGCACCCGTCGTAGGGCCGGGGAGCTGTTTTTT.

Remarks on this clonotype: The junction differs from germline at one of its ends, possibly a read error. The chain links TRBV28 to TRBJ2-3; 8 nucleotides line up with TRBD1. The CDR3 has 18 residues. Germline lookup yields CDR1 MDHEN and CDR2 SYDVKM. The CDR3 coding sequence is TGTGCCACCAGTGCTACCGGGACAGGACAACCTAGCACAGATACGCAGTATTTT. Its protein product is CATSATGTGQPSTDTQYF.

This clonotype was observed at least ten times. V and J are TRBV6-4 and TRBJ2-1; perhaps TRBD1 as D (6 bases). V was pared by 4 bases and J by 9 bases, with 25 bases between. The CDR3 has 17 amino acids. Germline values: CDR1 MRHNA, CDR2 SNTAGT. CDR3 sequence reads: CASSGHGTYYNMGEQFF. In DNA form, the CDR3 reads TGTGCCAGCAGTGGACACGGGACATACTACAACATGGGTGAGCAGTTCTTC.

This clonotype was seen at least ten times. The rearrangement links TRBV11-2 to TRBJ2-1, with a weak D call TRBD1 (5 bases). Germline values: CDR1 SGHAT, CDR2 FQNNGV. V was pared by 7 bases and J by 4 bases, with 11 bases between. The CDR3 is 13 residues long. CDR3 DNA sequence: TGTGCCAGCAAGGGGTACAGATACAATGAGCAGTTCTTC. Its protein product is CASKGYRYNEQFF.

By share of the sample, this clonotype is medium-sized. V is TRBV29-1 and J is TRBJ2-1, with 9 bases matching TRBD2. The V and J ends lost 8 bases and 9 bases, in that order; junction bases with no gene match: 11. The CDR3 has 13 residues. CDR1 is SQVTM, CDR2 ANQGSEA, per germline. Here the CDR3 reads CSSNRGGAGEQFF. As DNA, the CDR3 is TGCAGCTCAAACCGCGGGGGGGCCGGTGAGCAGTTCTTC.

V gene TRBV7-9 combines with J gene TRBJ2-7; 8 positions agree with TRBD2. CDR1 SEHNR and CDR2 FQNEAQ come from the germline V gene (reference sequence). The CDR3 is 16 residues long. The J segment lost 0 bases and the V segment lost 5 bases, leaving 9 bases of the junction unmatched. The CDR3 region is CASSRAGGAGSYEQYF. The CDR3 nucleotides read TGTGCCAGCAGCCGGGCGGGGGGCGCCGGCTCCTACGAGCAGTACTTC.